The present T cell receptor beta chain was sequenced within a study of T cells in localized non-small cell lung cancer (dated by TCRdb to 2018 to 2021). Regarding the complete study: The study analyzed T cell repertoires of hundreds of early-stage NSCLC patients, comparing tumors and uninvolved tumor-adjacent lungs. NSCLC patients had a mean age of roughly 66 years, and 129 were male and over 85 female. The cohort was made up of approximately 250 treatment-naive NSCLC patients whose localized lung tumors had been resected. Overall results and qualifications from the work: A median of around 57 of the top 100 tumor clones turned up in the paired uninvolved adjacent lung, and roughly 30 of those clones also ranked among the top 100 of that same adjacent lung. Uninvolved tumor-adjacent lung showed the highest T cell clonality, higher than tumor, which suggests more focused antigenic responses in the adjacent lung. Longer overall survival was associated with higher blood T cell density, whereas shorter survival was associated with higher adjacent-lung clonality. Because of the exploratory design, TCR variables were selected using unadjusted p-values without false-discovery rate correction. Because multi-region tumor sequencing was not performed, intratumor heterogeneity could not be ruled out.

V gives up 5 bases and J gives up 4 bases, and the segment between their germline ends measures 14 bases. Its CDR3 holds 15 amino acids, cysteine through phenylalanine. The retained sequence is limited to the CDR3, 45 bases, with the frame set at the first base. CDR1 and CDR2, per the germline V gene (reference sequence), are SSHAT and FNYEAQ. At diagnosis, peripheral blood, uninvolved tumor-adjacent lung and tumor were collected and stored as a combination of fresh-frozen and FFPE material. For TCR repertoire profiling, blood samples were analyzed in the form of peripheral blood mononuclear cells. This clone was seen only once. The antigen this receptor binds is unknown. No clone much larger than this one lies a single base away; base qualities are absent. TCR beta CDR3 regions were sequenced from DNA using the immunoSEQ Assay. Under the source paper's analysis protocol: To compute T cell density, TCR beta template counts were normalized to usable DNA, which was estimated by amplifying housekeeping genes. Richness was estimated using the preseqR package, with extrapolation to 400,000 templates for PBMC samples and to 120,000 templates for tissue samples. Clonality was taken to be one minus Pielou's evenness. To identify tissue-enriched TCRs, differential abundance testing was run on productive amino-acid clonotypes with a minimum total count of 5 and an alpha of 0.1. The Jaccard Index and the Morisita Overlap Index were used to measure how much the repertoires overlapped between compartments. GLIPH grouped TCR beta CDR3s together with public tetramer-defined viral CDR3s, and a viral motif had to include at least three viral sequences and show V-gene enrichment. In its TCRdb copy, this immuneACCESS table keeps in-frame sequences only and misses some clones. Where compared with another copy, unresolved V genes explain less than half of these, and the others have no known cause. That table supplies the V and J calls and clone size; D and trimming were determined from the DNA. The sample contains 58,000 or so clones, almost 90% of them found a single time. Almost 2% of the sample rests with the top ten.

This chain is built from TRBV7-7 and TRBJ1-4; the D gene is unclear. The sequence derives from a woman aged 40-75 years with stage I lung adenocarcinoma. The sample in question was peripheral blood, obtained before any cancer treatment. This receptor carries the CDR3 CASSLPREDNEKLFF. The nucleotides read TGTGCCAGCAGCCTACCCCGGGAAGATAATGAAAAACTGTTTTTT.